This T cell receptor (beta chain) is drawn from a study of blood T cell repertoires in COVID-19. There are 15 residues in the CDR3. CDR1 LGHDT and CDR2 YNNKEL come from the germline V gene (reference sequence). Trimming cost V 3 bases and J 7 bases, with 18 bases left between them. Measured with immunoSEQ multiplex PCR; TCRdb has only the in-frame clones, and not every one. The sample contains fewer than 250,000 clones, approximately 85% of which appear only once. This chain uses TRBV3-1 (or the pseudogene TRBV3-2) with TRBJ1-2, with D possibly TRBD1 on 6 matching bases. The specimen was peripheral blood. The TCR sequence derives from a man in his forties or fifties with acute or convalescent COVID-19. The CDR3 is CASSQGAVRGRGYTF. The CDR3, as DNA: TGTGCCAGCAGCCAGGGGGCGGTTCGGGGCCGTGGCTACACCTTC.